This T cell receptor beta chain was observed in a study of cytomegalovirus exposure and HLA in healthy donors. Study results and limitations: Clonal expansion, a later analysis showed, was greater in HLA-associated TCR beta chains than in equally common others. Many donors carried some public TCRs, although rarity characterized most TCR sequences.

Germline loops: CDR1 SGHDT, CDR2 YYEEEE. The CDR3 has 16 residues. Trimming took 3 bases from V and 2 from J; bases not matched to a gene: 10. This PCR relied on a set of 60 Vbeta primers and 13 Jbeta primers. Clones were read by immunoSEQ multiplex PCR, and TCRdb kept only the in-frame ones, dropping some. Among 63,000 or so clones listed, around 79% were seen once. Of note for this clone: Its antigen is not known.

Material for sequencing was PBMCs. The clonotype comes from a woman aged 25 to 39 in good health and CMV-seropositive. The chain joins TRBV5-6 to TRBJ2-7; TRBD2 matches 8 bases. As DNA, the CDR3 is TGTGCCAGCAGCTACGTTCATAGCGGGACCGCCTACGAGCAGTACTTC. Protein: CASSYVHSGTAYEQYF.